A single sample gave rise to the 22 T cell receptor beta chains below, sequenced in a study of beta chain features in type 1 diabetes. As every portion of the isolated RNA was reverse transcribed, the sequencing read expressed TCRB transcripts. Generated by immunoSEQ multiplex PCR, the TCRdb table keeps only in-frame clones and is missing some. The sample comprises hundreds of thousands of clones, roughly 17% of which are singletons, and 0.02% to 0.03% rests with the top ten. Sequenced input: naive CD4+ T cells from blood. The source of these receptors is a young woman in good health.

The DNA for the CDR3 is TGTGCCAGCAGGGGACAGATCTATAGCAATCAGCCCCAGCATTTT. Protein: CASRGQIYSNQPQHF. The gene calls are TRBV2 and TRBJ1-5; 7 positions agree with TRBD1. CDR1 SNHLY and CDR2 FYNNEI come from the germline V gene. With 6 bases clipped from V and 0 bases from J, the junction kept 5 bases outside the gene matches. CDR3 length: 15 residues.

The sample holds a few counts of this clone. The chain uses TRBV5-6 and TRBJ1-1; unclear D gene. The CDR3 spans 13 residues. The V end was cut by 3 bases, the J end by 11 bases, with 17 bases between. Germline CDR1 and CDR2: SGHDT and YYEEEE. CDR3 bases: TGTGCCAGCAGCTGGAACCGGGCAATCGGGGCTTTCTTT. Its protein is CASSWNRAIGAFF.

The chain carries TRBV7-9 and TRBJ1-1; 8 bases fit TRBD1. Germline lookup yields CDR1 SEHNR and CDR2 FQNEAQ (reference sequence). This CDR3 contains 17 residues. Trimming at V came to 5 bases and at J to 1 base, leaving 12 bases not matched to a gene. The CDR3: CASSAPGQDLWNTEAFF. The CDR3 coding sequence is TGTGCCAGCAGCGCCCCGGGACAGGATCTGTGGAACACTGAAGCTTTCTTT.

The table lists this clone with a few counts. The rearrangement links TRBV7-6 to TRBJ2-3; 9 bases fit TRBD1. This CDR3 region has 16 residues. Germline V gene sequence: CDR1 SGHVS, CDR2 FNYEAQ. The V gene end was trimmed by 5 bases and the J gene end by 0 bases; junction bases not matched to a gene: 6. CDR3 region: CASSTGQGRSTDTQYF. For the CDR3, the DNA is TGTGCCAGCAGCACAGGACAGGGGCGGAGCACAGATACGCAGTATTTT. The entire variable domain, with the rest obtained from reference TRBV7-6 and TRBJ2-3, is as follows: GAGVSQSPRYKVTKRGQDVALRCDPISGHVSLYWYRQALGQGPEFLTYFNYEAQQDKSGLPNDRFSAERPEGSISTLTIQRTEQRDSAMYRCASSTGQGRSTDTQYFGPGTRLTVL.

This clone was counted a few times. V usage is TRBV25-1 and J usage is TRBJ2-2; the D gene is possibly TRBD1 (5 bases). The germline V gene encodes CDR1 MGHDK and CDR2 SYGVNS. The CDR3 runs to 13 residues. V gave up 6 bases and J gave up 2 bases, with 7 bases separating them. The CDR3, as DNA: TGTGCCAGCAGGACAGATAACACCGGGGAGCTGTTTTTT. Its protein product is CASRTDNTGELFF.

This clone was found a few times. The genes are TRBV9 and TRBJ1-1; 9 bases are shared with TRBD1. In germline, CDR1 is SGDLS, CDR2 YYNGEE. This CDR3 has 17 amino acids. The J segment lost 5 bases and the V segment lost 3 bases, leaving 14 bases of the junction unmatched. CDR3 bases: TGTGCCAGCAGCGGGGGACAGGGTATTTGGAGGGGAACTGAAGCTTTCTTT. It translates to CASSGGQGIWRGTEAFF.

V is TRBV5-1 and J is TRBJ2-3; 8 bases fit TRBD2. J gave up 4 bases and V 1 base, and 5 bases lay outside the gene matches. CDR1 and CDR2 from the germline V gene are SGHRS and YFSETQ. The CDR3 has 15 amino acids. Here the CDR3 reads CASSLTGGPPDTQYF. The CDR3 DNA is TGCGCCAGCAGCTTGACGGGAGGGCCCCCAGATACGCAGTATTTT.

This clone appeared a few times. The chain has TRBV5-1 and TRBJ2-7; 12 nucleotides match TRBD2. CDR1 is SGHRS and CDR2 is YFSETQ in the germline V gene. The CDR3 extends over 15 amino acids. V lost 7 bases to trimming and J lost 3 bases; unmatched junction nucleotides: 8. CDR3 sequence reads: CASRRLAGVFYEQYF. The CDR3 nucleotides are TGCGCCAGCCGACGACTAGCGGGAGTGTTCTACGAGCAGTACTTC.

As concerns this clone: The same CDR3 can be traced to other DNA sequences in this sample. The J gene is TRBJ1-2, the V gene TRBV5-6; D gene ambiguous. V was shortened by 0 bases and J by 5 bases, with 8 bases between the two germline ends. Per the germline V gene, CDR1 is SGHDT and CDR2 is YYEEEE. The CDR3 runs 13 residues. The CDR3, as DNA: TGTGCCAGCAGCTTGGGGCATATTTATGGCTACACCTTC. This codes for CASSLGHIYGYTF.

The chain has TRBV29-1 and TRBJ2-1; 15 bases are shared with TRBD2. This CDR3 has 17 amino acids. The V and J ends lost 4 bases and 4 bases, in that order; junction bases with no gene match: 8. Germline V gene sequence: CDR1 SQVTM, CDR2 ANQGSEA. CDR3 nucleotide sequence: TGCAGCGTTGGCCCCAGGACTAGCGGGAGGGATTACAATGAGCAGTTCTTC. Residues: CSVGPRTSGRDYNEQFF.

This clone has a handful of counts. The chain joins TRBV18 to TRBJ2-1; D not certain. Germline-derived CDR1 and CDR2 are KGHSH and LQKENI. This CDR3 is built from 15 residues. The germline V and J ends were trimmed by 0 bases and 4 bases, with 10 bases remaining between them. The CDR3 DNA is TGTGCCAGCTCACCACCGGCTCCCCCATACAATGAGCAGTTCTTC. Amino acid sequence: CASSPPAPPYNEQFF.

V usage is TRBV28 and J usage is TRBJ2-7; 7 bases agree with TRBD1. The junction had 11 bases not matched to a gene; V was cut back by 8 bases and J by 7 bases. The CDR3 loop spans 13 amino acids. Germline-derived CDR1 and CDR2 are MDHEN and SYDVKM. CDR3 sequence: CASQLHPGGEQYF. In DNA, the CDR3 is TGTGCCAGCCAACTCCACCCAGGGGGAGAGCAGTACTTC.

There are a few counts of this clone. The CDR3 DNA sequence: TGTGCCAGCAGGGGACTAGCGGTCACAGATACGCAGTATTTT. It specifies CASRGLAVTDTQYF. The V gene is TRBV27, the J gene TRBJ2-3; 11 bases align to TRBD2. This CDR3 is 14 amino acids long. Germline trimming cut 6 bases from V and 2 bases from J; bases unmatched to any gene: 1. The germline V gene encodes CDR1 MNHEY and CDR2 SMNVEV (reference sequence).

This clone was seen only a few times. This rearrangement joins TRBV2 to TRBJ1-3; the D gene is possibly TRBD1 (6 bases). Germline CDR1 and CDR2: SNHLY and FYNNEI. V dropped 0 bases and J dropped 3 bases, with 15 bases sitting between them. The CDR3 totals 17 residues. The CDR3 loop reads CASSEANHRAGGNTIYF. The DNA for the CDR3 is TGTGCCAGCAGTGAAGCGAACCACAGGGCAGGTGGAAACACCATATATTTT. Full variable domain (rest looked up from reference TRBV2 and TRBJ1-3): EPEVTQTPSHQVTQMGQEVILRCVPISNHLYFYWYRQILGQKVEFLVSFYNNEISEKSEIFDDQFSVERPDGSNFTLKIRSTKLEDSAMYFCASSEANHRAGGNTIYFGEGSWLTVV.

This clone was counted ten times or more. This chain connects TRBV10-3 to TRBJ2-3, with 8 bases identical to TRBD2. There are 15 residues in the CDR3. Germline CDR1 ENHRY, CDR2 SYGVKD. V gave up 4 bases and J gave up 6 bases; unmatched junction bases: 9. CDR3 DNA: TGTGCCATCAGTGGACGGGAGGGCCACCGGGATACGCAGTATTTT. It yields the protein CAISGREGHRDTQYF.

This clone occurred a few times. The J gene is TRBJ2-2, the V gene TRBV5-1; possibly TRBD2 for D (6 bases). Trimming left V 6 bases short and J 6 bases short, with 15 bases between. The length of the CDR3 is 14 residues. Germline CDR1 SGHRS, CDR2 YFSETQ. CDR3 nucleotides: TGCGCCAGCACAGAGGGACTTGAGGCCGGGGAGCTGTTTTTT. Protein: CASTEGLEAGELFF. Supplemented by reference TRBV5-1 and TRBJ2-2, the full variable domain reads KAGVTQTPRYLIKTRGQQVTLSCSPISGHRSVSWYQQTPGQGLQFLFEYFSETQRNKGNFPGRFSGRQFSNSRSEMNVSTLELGDSALYLCASTEGLEAGELFFGEGSRLTVL.

This clone was observed a handful of times. V and J are TRBV7-2 and TRBJ2-2, with unresolved D. V was clipped by 7 bases and J by 1 base, with 10 bases between them. CDR3 size: 14 residues. Per the germline V gene, CDR1 is SGHTA and CDR2 is FQGNSA. The CDR3 DNA follows: TGTGCCAGCACACTAATTCGGAACACCGGGGAGCTGTTTTTT. Protein: CASTLIRNTGELFF.

This clone was counted a few times. J is TRBJ1-3 and V is TRBV18; TRBD1 might be the D (5 bases). The CDR3 covers 16 residues. The germline gives CDR1 KGHSH, CDR2 LQKENI. Trimming removed 2 bases at V and 3 bases at J, with 14 bases between. As DNA, the CDR3 is TGTGCCAGCTCACCAGAAGACAGCTACCTTGGAAACACCATATATTTT. Translating gives CASSPEDSYLGNTIYF.

A word on this clone: A junction boundary mismatches the germline segment, possibly from a read error. The chain has TRBV11-2 and TRBJ2-7, with D unclear. CDR1 is SGHAT, CDR2 FQNNGV, per germline. The CDR3 is made up of 13 amino acids. CDR3 amino acids: CASTLTQPYEQYF. In DNA form, the CDR3 reads TGTGCCAGCACCTTAACTCAGCCCTACGAGCAGTACTTC. The full variable domain, its missing parts supplied by reference TRBV11-2 and TRBJ2-7, is EAGVAQSPRYKIIEKRQSVAFWCNPISGHATLYWYQQILGQGPKLLIQFQNNGVVDDSQLPKDRFSAERLKGVDSTLKIQPAKLEDSAVYLCASTLTQPYEQYFGPGTRLTVT.

This chain links TRBV23-1 with TRBJ2-7; D is unclear. TRBV23-1 belongs to the ORF category, with a function that is uncertain. Trimming pared 9 bases from V and 2 bases from J, leaving 2 bases between. CDR3 size: 9 residues. The CDR3 DNA reads TGCGCCAGACCCTACGAGCAGTACTTC. This translates into CARPYEQYF.

The V and J genes are TRBV9 and TRBJ2-5, with 13 bases that match TRBD2. Germline CDR1 is SGDLS and CDR2 is YYNGEE. The ends lost 3 bases at V and 2 bases at J; junction bases unmatched: 1. CDR3 length: 15 amino acids. DNA of the CDR3: TGTGCCAGCAGCGCGGGACTAGCGGGACAAGAGACCCAGTACTTC. Translating it yields CASSAGLAGQETQYF.

This clone was seen a few times. V and J are TRBV5-1 and TRBJ2-2; TRBD1 aligns across 7 bases. The V segment lost 5 bases and the J segment 4 bases; nucleotides outside the gene matches: 5. CDR1 SGHRS and CDR2 YFSETQ come from the germline V gene. This CDR3 has 14 residues. CDR3 in DNA: TGCGCCAGCAGTATGGACAGGCTCACCGGGGAGCTGTTTTTT. This gives the protein CASSMDRLTGELFF. Full variable domain (missing parts from reference TRBV5-1 and TRBJ2-2): KAGVTQTPRYLIKTRGQQVTLSCSPISGHRSVSWYQQTPGQGLQFLFEYFSETQRNKGNFPGRFSGRQFSNSRSEMNVSTLELGDSALYLCASSMDRLTGELFFGEGSRLTVL.